Below, 32 T cell receptor beta chains from the same sample are listed, as sequenced in a study of cytomegalovirus exposure and HLA in healthy donors. Primers: 60 Vbeta forward and 13 Jbeta reverse. Sequencing used immunoSEQ multiplex PCR; TCRdb keeps in-frame clones, though not all of them. The sample shows some 150,000 clones, roughly 83% of them seen only once. Source material: PBMCs. These receptors were collected from a woman aged 18-29 years in good health and CMV-seronegative.

This chain joins TRBV6-1 and TRBJ2-6; D is possibly TRBD1 (5 bases). With 10 bases removed from V and 4 bases from J, the gap between germline ends came to 11 bases. Germline loops: CDR1 MNHNS, CDR2 SASEGT. The CDR3 loop spans 13 amino acids. The DNA for the CDR3 is TGTGCCACCGCAGGGTCCGGGGCCAACGTCCTGACTTTC. This gives the protein CATAGSGANVLTF.

The CDR3 here is CASSLVGAGEVDEQFF. Written as DNA, the CDR3 is TGCGCCAGCAGCTTGGTAGGAGCGGGGGAGGTCGATGAGCAGTTCTTC. This chain links TRBV5-1 with TRBJ2-1, with TRBD2 matching 8 bases. The CDR3 is made up of 16 amino acids. J lost 8 bases, V lost 0 bases, and 10 bases had no gene match. Looked up from germline, CDR1 is SGHRS and CDR2 is YFSETQ. Complete variable domain (other parts from reference TRBV5-1 and TRBJ2-1): KAGVTQTPRYLIKTRGQQVTLSCSPISGHRSVSWYQQTPGQGLQFLFEYFSETQRNKGNFPGRFSGRQFSNSRSEMNVSTLELGDSALYLCASSLVGAGEVDEQFFGPGTRLTVL.

The chain recombines TRBV11-3 with TRBJ2-4; tentative D call: TRBD1 (6 bases). The CDR3 length is 16 residues. CDR1 is SGHNT and CDR2 is YENEEA in the germline V gene. The V and J ends lost 5 bases and 0 bases respectively, with 14 bases between them. CDR3 DNA: TGTGCCAGCAGCCCTACAGGGAATCAAGCCAAAAACATTCAGTACTTC. The encoded protein is CASSPTGNQAKNIQYF.

The chain employs TRBV5-1 and TRBJ1-2, with 10 nucleotides matching TRBD1. The V and J ends lost 3 bases and 8 bases, in that order; junction bases with no gene match: 7. The CDR3 is 14 residues long. Per the germline V gene, CDR1 is SGHRS and CDR2 is YFSETQ. Written as DNA, the CDR3 is TGCGCCAGCAGCTGGGGGGACAGGGGTAGAGGCTACACCTTC. Translation: CASSWGDRGRGYTF.

This clone turned up a few times. The chain recombines TRBV4-1 with TRBJ1-3; tentative D call: TRBD1 (6 bases). Between the trimmed V and J ends, which lost 3 bases and 1 base, there was a span of 10 bases. The CDR3 consists of 15 residues. Germline V lookup: CDR1 MGHRA, CDR2 YSYEKL. CDR3 amino acids: CASSQTGTSGNTIYF. In nucleotides, the CDR3 is TGCGCCAGCAGCCAGACAGGAACATCTGGAAACACCATATATTTT.

This chain uses TRBV6-1 with TRBJ1-2; the match to TRBD1 covers 10 bases. The germline CDR1 and CDR2 sequences are MNHNS and SASEGT. The CDR3 spans 16 residues. The ends lost 0 bases at V and 8 bases at J; junction bases unmatched: 9. This chain's CDR3 is CASSEALRGDRGGYTF. Here the CDR3 DNA reads TGTGCCAGCAGTGAAGCGCTTCGAGGGGACAGGGGAGGCTACACCTTC.

This rearrangement joins TRBV4-1 to TRBJ1-1; 8 positions agree with TRBD1. V lost 5 bases to trimming and J lost 3 bases; unmatched junction nucleotides: 5. CDR3 length: 14 amino acids. Germline CDR1 MGHRA, CDR2 YSYEKL. CDR3 residues: CASSSRGPDTEAFF. The CDR3 coding sequence is TGCGCCAGCAGCAGCAGGGGGCCGGACACTGAAGCTTTCTTT.

The DNA of the CDR3 is TGTGCCATCAGTACGACAGGGGGAGGCCAGCCCCAGCATTTT. Amino acid sequence: CAISTTGGGQPQHF. V is TRBV10-3 and J is TRBJ1-5, with 9 bases aligning to TRBD1. Germline CDR1 ENHRY, CDR2 SYGVKD. The V and J ends lost 5 bases and 7 bases, in that order; junction bases with no gene match: 6. This CDR3 has 14 residues.

The chain links TRBV18 to TRBJ2-7, with D possibly being TRBD2 (5 bases). V lost 1 base, J lost 3 bases, and 19 bases lay in between. Germline V CDR1 and CDR2: KGHSH, LQKENI. The CDR3 extends over 17 amino acids. The CDR3 here is CASSPLPATDGIYEQYF. The DNA for the CDR3 is TGTGCCAGCTCACCACTCCCGGCTACAGACGGGATCTACGAGCAGTACTTC.

The chain carries TRBV30 and TRBJ1-4, with D unresolved. The germline V gene has CDR1 GTSNPN and CDR2 SVGIG (reference sequence). The V end was cut by 0 bases, the J end by 3 bases, with 8 bases between. The CDR3 is 14 residues long. CDR3 sequence: CAWSVRAPNEKLFF. The CDR3 coding sequence is TGTGCCTGGAGTGTACGCGCCCCTAATGAAAAACTGTTTTTT.

This chain connects TRBV7-6 to TRBJ2-5; D remains ambiguous. Trimming shortened V by 1 base and J by 5 bases, and 11 bases separated the two germline ends. The CDR3 consists of 14 residues. CDR1 is SGHVS and CDR2 is FNYEAQ in the germline V gene. The CDR3, as DNA: TGTGCCAGCAGCTTAGAGTCCGCGTCGGAGACCCAGTACTTC. Its translation: CASSLESASETQYF.

The V gene is TRBV7-8, the J gene TRBJ2-5; 10 bases align to TRBD1. Germline V gene lookup returns CDR1 SGHVS and CDR2 FQNEAQ. The J segment lost 2 bases and the V segment lost 5 bases, leaving 8 bases of the junction unmatched. This CDR3 spans 16 amino acids. Here the CDR3 DNA reads TGTGCCAGCAGCCCTGACAGGGGGCCCCCTCAAGAGACCCAGTACTTC. This codes for CASSPDRGPPQETQYF.

The rearrangement links TRBV19 to TRBJ1-3; D perhaps matches TRBD1 (5 bases). This CDR3 spans 13 amino acids. Per the germline V gene, CDR1 is LNHDA and CDR2 is SQIVND (reference sequence). V lost 4 bases, J lost 4 bases, and 8 bases lay in between. The CDR3 DNA reads TGTGCCAGTAGTAGGCAGGGAGGAAACACCATATATTTT. This sequence encodes CASSRQGGNTIYF.

Regarding this clone: At one end the junction does not follow the germline gene, possibly because of a read error. V usage is TRBV7-9 and J usage is TRBJ2-3; TRBD2 agrees at 7 bases. This CDR3 contains 19 residues. CDR1 is SEHNR, CDR2 FQNEAQ, per germline (reference sequence). CDR3 protein: CSSSSRKHNSGGSTDTQYF. For the CDR3, the DNA is TGTTCCAGCAGCTCAAGAAAACATAATTCGGGCGGGAGTACAGATACGCAGTATTTT.

The gene calls are TRBV29-1 and TRBJ2-5; 14 nucleotides match TRBD2. Germline V gives CDR1 SQVTM, CDR2 ANQGSEA. This CDR3 contains 13 residues. The J segment lost 5 bases and the V segment lost 7 bases, leaving 3 bases of the junction unmatched. The CDR3 DNA follows: TGCAGCGAGCGGACTAGCGGGGGGGAGACCCAGTACTTC. Protein: CSERTSGGETQYF.

This clone was observed a handful of times. This chain joins TRBV28 and TRBJ2-7; D possibly corresponds to TRBD1 (6 bases). Trimming left V 5 bases short and J 1 base short, with 18 bases between. Looked up from germline, CDR1 is MDHEN and CDR2 is SYDVKM. The CDR3 contains 16 residues. The chain's CDR3 is CASSLPLGQGSYEQYF. CDR3 nucleotide sequence: TGTGCCAGCAGTCTCCCGCTGGGGCAGGGGTCCTACGAGCAGTACTTC.

The V gene is TRBV2, the J gene TRBJ2-7; 7 positions match TRBD1. The ends lost 6 bases at V and 13 bases at J; junction bases unmatched: 6. The CDR3 is 10 residues long. The V gene's germline CDR1 is SNHLY and CDR2 FYNNEI. The CDR3 spells CASRGDRVYF. In DNA form, the CDR3 reads TGTGCCAGCAGAGGAGACAGGGTTTACTTC.

Comments on this clone: Other DNA sequences in this sample translate to the same CDR3. V gene TRBV18 combines with J gene TRBJ2-3; D might be TRBD2 (5 bases). CDR1 KGHSH and CDR2 LQKENI come from the germline V gene. Trimming removed 2 bases from V and 0 bases from J, with 9 bases in between. This CDR3 is 15 amino acids long. The CDR3 sequence: CASSPSGTSTDTQYF. CDR3 sequence (DNA): TGTGCCAGCTCACCAAGCGGTACTAGCACAGATACGCAGTATTTT.

The V call is TRBV6-1, the J call TRBJ1-1; 11 bases line up with TRBD1. V dropped 9 bases and J dropped 0; count of bases not matched to a gene: 6. This CDR3 has 15 amino acids. Germline CDR1 and CDR2: MNHNS and SASEGT. The chain's CDR3 is CASGTGGYMNTEAFF. CDR3 nucleotide sequence: TGTGCCAGTGGGACAGGGGGATACATGAACACTGAAGCTTTCTTT.

This clone was seen a few times. This chain joins TRBV19 and TRBJ1-1; a possible D gene is TRBD1 (5 bases). Germline V gives CDR1 LNHDA, CDR2 SQIVND (reference sequence). Trimming pared 3 bases from V and 2 bases from J, leaving 13 bases between. The CDR3 has 15 residues. CDR3 nucleotides: TGTGCCAGTAGTATGTTCCAGGGTGCCAACACTGAAGCTTTCTTT. Translated: CASSMFQGANTEAFF.

In its sample, this clone is medium-sized. This chain links TRBV28 with TRBJ2-3; 12 bases match TRBD2. Germline V gene data show CDR1 as MDHEN and CDR2 as SYDVKM. The CDR3 runs 18 residues. The ends lost 6 bases at V and 0 bases at J; junction bases unmatched: 10. CDR3 amino acids: CASSTTSGGRTSTDTQYF. CDR3 DNA: TGTGCCAGCAGCACTACTAGCGGGGGGCGTACTAGCACAGATACGCAGTATTTT.

The chain combines TRBV2 with TRBJ2-1; 9 bases align to TRBD1. Germline-derived CDR1 and CDR2 are SNHLY and FYNNEI. Trimming removed 9 bases from V and 6 bases from J; junction bases left unmatched: 9. This CDR3 has 14 residues. The CDR3 loop is CASSPGQGFNEQFF. CDR3 DNA: TGTGCCAGTTCTCCGGGACAGGGCTTCAATGAGCAGTTCTTC.

This clone has just one count. The V gene is TRBV9, the J gene TRBJ2-2; D unresolved. Germline loops: CDR1 SGDLS, CDR2 YYNGEE. The CDR3 has 15 amino acids. V lost 0 bases and J lost 2, with 8 bases in between. The CDR3 is CASSVGVANTGELFF. DNA of the CDR3: TGTGCCAGCAGCGTAGGGGTAGCAAACACCGGGGAGCTGTTTTTT. Based on the CDR3 plus reference TRBV9 and TRBJ2-2, the full variable domain is DSGVTQTPKHLITATGQRVTLRCSPRSGDLSVYWYQQSLDQGLQFLIQYYNGEERAKGNILERFSAQQFPDLHSELNLSSLELGDSALYFCASSVGVANTGELFFGEGSRLTVL.

V is TRBV28 and J is TRBJ2-3, with a possible D match to TRBD2 (5 bases). CDR1 and CDR2 (germline): MDHEN, SYDVKM. Trimming removed 2 bases at V and 3 bases at J, with 9 bases between. The CDR3 is 14 residues long. The CDR3 coding sequence is TGTGCCAGCAGTTTAATTAGCGTGACAGATACGCAGTATTTT. This translates into CASSLISVTDTQYF.

Note on this clone: The same CDR3 also results from other DNA sequences found in this sample. J is TRBJ1-1 and V is TRBV15, with a weak D call TRBD1 (5 bases). The CDR3 loop spans 17 amino acids. Germline V CDR1 and CDR2: LNHNV, YYDKDF (reference sequence). Trimming took off 0 bases at V and 2 bases at J, with 16 bases between the two ends. CDR3 sequence reads: CATSRDLVGTGNTEAFF. In nucleotides, the CDR3 is TGTGCCACCAGCAGAGATTTGGTCGGAACAGGAAACACTGAAGCTTTCTTT.

The V and J genes are TRBV5-4 and TRBJ2-5; weak D call: TRBD1 (6 bases). The CDR3 loop spans 13 amino acids. Trimming took off 1 base at V and 5 bases at J, with 9 bases between the two ends. Germline lookup yields CDR1 SGHNT and CDR2 YYREEE (reference sequence). CDR3 residues: CASSLRQGETQYF. The CDR3 DNA reads as TGTGCCAGCAGCTTGCGTCAGGGGGAGACCCAGTACTTC.

This clone was seen only a few times. The chain couples TRBV6-4 to TRBJ2-3, with 10 bases matching TRBD2. Germline V gene sequence: CDR1 MRHNA, CDR2 SNTAGT. This CDR3 has 15 amino acids. The junction had 9 bases not matched to a gene; V was cut back by 5 bases and J by 7 bases. The CDR3 loop is CASSRSGGAMYTQYF. The CDR3 DNA is TGTGCCAGCAGTAGAAGCGGGGGGGCCATGTATACGCAGTATTTT.

This chain uses TRBV11-2 with TRBJ2-1; 12 positions match TRBD1. This CDR3 is built from 14 residues. V was pared by 3 bases and J by 9 bases, with 3 bases of the junction left unmatched. Germline-derived CDR1 and CDR2 are SGHAT and FQNNGV. CDR3 residues: CASSLGTGGFEQFF. The CDR3 bases are TGTGCCAGCAGCTTGGGGACAGGGGGCTTTGAGCAGTTCTTC. Full variable domain (outside the CDR3, taken from reference TRBV11-2 and TRBJ2-1): EAGVAQSPRYKIIEKRQSVAFWCNPISGHATLYWYQQILGQGPKLLIQFQNNGVVDDSQLPKDRFSAERLKGVDSTLKIQPAKLEDSAVYLCASSLGTGGFEQFFGPGTRLTVL.

The J gene is TRBJ1-3, the V gene TRBV19; 8 bases match TRBD1. V shed 7 bases and J 1 base; nucleotides not matched to a gene: 6. The CDR3 spans 15 residues. The germline V gene encodes CDR1 LNHDA and CDR2 SQIVND (reference sequence). CDR3 region: CASTPDRGSGNTIYF. DNA of the CDR3: TGTGCCAGTACCCCCGACAGGGGATCTGGAAACACCATATATTTT.

This clone has just a few counts. The chain recombines TRBV11-2 with TRBJ1-1; TRBD1 agrees at 10 bases. Unmatched junction bases numbered 2, after V lost 3 bases and J lost 1 base. CDR3 length: 15 residues. Germline loops: CDR1 SGHAT, CDR2 FQNNGV. CDR3 DNA: TGTGCCAGCAGCTTCAGGACAGGGGGGAACACTGAAGCTTTCTTT. Amino acids: CASSFRTGGNTEAFF. Filled out from reference TRBV11-2 and TRBJ1-1, the complete variable domain reads EAGVAQSPRYKIIEKRQSVAFWCNPISGHATLYWYQQILGQGPKLLIQFQNNGVVDDSQLPKDRFSAERLKGVDSTLKIQPAKLEDSAVYLCASSFRTGGNTEAFFGQGTRLTVV.

CDR3 bases: TGTGCCATCAGTGGATCACAGCACACAGATACGCAGTATTTT. Protein: CAISGSQHTDTQYF. V and J are TRBV10-3 and TRBJ2-3; unclear D gene. Deletions cut 4 bases from V and 2 bases from J, with 10 bases between. In germline, CDR1 is ENHRY, CDR2 SYGVKD. The CDR3 has 14 amino acids.

CDR3 sequence (DNA): TGTGCCAGCAGCTTAGGCCAAACTAGCGGGCTTGCCCAAGAGACCCAGTACTTC. Translated, it gives CASSLGQTSGLAQETQYF. The chain recombines TRBV11-2 with TRBJ2-5; 9 bases agree with TRBD2. CDR3 length equals 18 residues. Trimming removed 1 base from V and 1 base from J; junction bases left unmatched: 10. CDR1 is SGHAT and CDR2 is FQNNGV in the germline V gene. The variable domain in full, with the rest retrieved from reference TRBV11-2 and TRBJ2-5, is EAGVAQSPRYKIIEKRQSVAFWCNPISGHATLYWYQQILGQGPKLLIQFQNNGVVDDSQLPKDRFSAERLKGVDSTLKIQPAKLEDSAVYLCASSLGQTSGLAQETQYFGPGTRLLVL.